Listed here are 32 T cell receptor beta chains from one sample, sequenced in a study of vaccination and CD4 T cells after COVID-19 (dated by TCRdb to between 2021 and 2023). Their antigens remain unidentified. Receptor amplification or capture employed PCR. Sequencing used an Illumina iSeq 100. DNA from cultured CD4+ T cells underwent TCR sequencing with the Oncomine TCR Beta short-read assay at the Johns Hopkins FTIC core. The raw public data were reprocessed by TCRdb itself: fastp quality trimming at Q25, MiXCR clonotype calling, in-frame beta chains only. Rows are combined by CDR3 protein, so each entry shows the most common genes and DNA. Across this sample there are 15,000 or so distinct CDR3 sequences, with 50% to 55% seen only once. The ten largest clones represent 10% to 15% of the sample. The treatment or condition tag for this specimen amounts to: 10-day PBMC culture with coronavirus spike peptide pools or control peptides (ViraFEST assay).

The sequencing sample was made of CD4+ T cells from blood, cultured in vitro. The receptors stem from a human donor who had recovered from COVID-19.

This chain connects TRBV18 to TRBJ2-7, with 14 bases lining up with TRBD2. The CDR3 covers 16 residues. Per the germline V gene, CDR1 is KGHSH and CDR2 is LQKENI. Unmatched junction bases numbered 5, after V lost 3 bases and J lost 4 bases. As DNA, the CDR3 is TGTGCCAGCTCACCTAGGACTAGCGGGAGGTTATACGAGCAGTACTTC. Amino acid sequence: CASSPRTSGRLYEQYF.

This CDR3 reads CASSELAGGPDTQYF. The DNA of the CDR3 is TGTGCCAGCAGTGAACTAGCGGGAGGGCCAGATACGCAGTATTTT. The gene calls are TRBV6-1 and TRBJ2-3, with 12 bases matching TRBD2. The CDR3 length is 15 residues. CDR1 and CDR2 (germline): MNHNS, SASEGT. J lost 4 bases, V lost 2 bases, and 1 base had no gene match.

The rearrangement links TRBV28 to TRBJ1-2, with D possibly being TRBD1 (6 bases). This CDR3 has 12 residues. The V gene's germline CDR1 is MDHEN and CDR2 SYDVKM. V lost 8 bases, J lost 3 bases, and 10 bases lay in between. CDR3 loop: CASCQGHYGYTF. As DNA, the CDR3 is TGTGCCAGCTGCCAGGGGCACTATGGCTACACCTTC.

This chain joins TRBV19 and TRBJ1-3, with D uncertain. CDR3 length: 14 residues. The V gene's germline CDR1 is LNHDA and CDR2 SQIVND (reference sequence). V lost 6 bases and J lost 4, with 13 bases in between. The CDR3 DNA reads as TGTGCCAGTAGCGTAGCCACGCGAGGAAACACCATATATTTT. This sequence encodes CASSVATRGNTIYF.

The chain links TRBV20-1 to TRBJ1-2; D is uncertain. Between the trimmed V and J ends, which lost 3 bases and 2 bases, there was a span of 7 bases. Per the germline V gene, CDR1 is DFQATT and CDR2 is SNEGSKA (reference sequence). CDR3 length equals 12 residues. The CDR3 DNA reads as TGCAGTGCTAGTAGGTTCAACTATGGCTACACCTTC. Its translation is CSASRFNYGYTF.

The V and J genes are TRBV20-1 and TRBJ2-3; D is perhaps TRBD2 (6 bases). The CDR3 covers 14 residues. CDR1 and CDR2 (germline): DFQATT, SNEGSKA (reference sequence). Trimming stripped 1 base from V and 3 bases from J, with 11 bases between. Written as DNA, the CDR3 is TGCAGTGCTAGAGCCGGGAGCACAACAGATACGCAGTATTTT. Translated, it gives CSARAGSTTDTQYF.

This clonotype is judged large. The chain links TRBV20-1 to TRBJ1-5; D call uncertain. V was cut by 4 bases and J by 2 bases, with 9 bases left in between. Germline CDR1 DFQATT, CDR2 SNEGSKA (reference sequence). The CDR3 extends over 13 amino acids. CDR3 sequence reads: CSATATGNQPQHF. The CDR3 region has the DNA TGCAGTGCTACAGCGACCGGCAATCAGCCCCAGCATTTT.

For the CDR3, the DNA is TGCAGTGTCTCACGACAGGGCGGGATTGAAGCTTTCTTT. This sequence encodes CSVSRQGGIEAFF. The chain combines TRBV20-1 with TRBJ1-1; TRBD1 matches at 7 bases. The CDR3 is 13 amino acids. Germline CDR1 is DFQATT and CDR2 is SNEGSKA (reference sequence). J lost 7 bases, V lost 7 bases, and 12 bases had no gene match.

V usage is TRBV24-1 and J usage is TRBJ2-3, with D uncertain. Trimming cost V 6 bases and J 2 bases, with 8 bases left between them. Per the germline V gene, CDR1 is KGHDR and CDR2 is SFDVKD. The CDR3 covers 13 residues. The CDR3 region is CATSLVSTDTQYF. CDR3 nucleotides: TGTGCCACCAGTCTAGTTTCCACAGATACGCAGTATTTT.

This clonotype was picked up a small number of times. V usage is TRBV27 and J usage is TRBJ2-7; weak D call: TRBD2 (5 bases). Trimming stripped 3 bases from V and 3 bases from J, with 9 bases between. CDR3 length: 13 residues. The germline V gene has CDR1 MNHEY and CDR2 SMNVEV (reference sequence). CDR3 DNA sequence: TGTGCCAGCAGTTTGAGGGCCTACTACGAGCAGTACTTC. Its translation: CASSLRAYYEQYF.

The rearrangement links TRBV7-2 to TRBJ1-6, with D tentatively TRBD1 (6 bases). The germline V gene has CDR1 SGHTA and CDR2 FQGNSA. Between the trimmed V and J ends, which lost 5 bases and 6 bases, there was a span of 14 bases. The CDR3 is 15 residues long. The CDR3 region has the DNA TGTGCCAGCAGCAAGGGGGGCTGGGGTAATTCACCCCTCCACTTT. It is translated as CASSKGGWGNSPLHF.

The V call is TRBV12-3 or TRBV12-4, the J call TRBJ2-5, with 7 bases fitting TRBD2. The CDR3 is 13 amino acids. The trim removed 5 bases at V and 7 bases at J, leaving 7 bases unmatched. CDR3 sequence (DNA): TGTGCCAGCAGTACGGACCCGGGGGGGACCCAGTACTTC. Protein sequence: CASSTDPGGTQYF.

This clonotype showed up just a few times. The chain combines TRBV6-1 with TRBJ1-1; a possible D gene is TRBD1 (6 bases). The CDR3 runs to 14 residues. Germline V gene lookup returns CDR1 MNHNS and CDR2 SASEGT. V was shortened by 5 bases and J by 0 bases, with 10 bases between the two germline ends. Here the CDR3 DNA reads TGTGCCAGCAGTCAACAGGGAGTGAACACTGAAGCTTTCTTT. Protein product: CASSQQGVNTEAFF.

This clonotype occurred a few times. This rearrangement joins TRBV28 to TRBJ2-4; TRBD1 is a possible D gene (6 bases). The CDR3 covers 15 residues. Looked up from germline, CDR1 is MDHEN and CDR2 is SYDVKM. Trimming pared 3 bases from V and 6 bases from J, leaving 15 bases between. CDR3 residues: CASSFLTGSGNIQYF. The CDR3 region has the DNA TGTGCCAGCAGTTTCCTCACAGGGTCGGGAAACATTCAGTACTTC.

This clonotype was observed a few times. The chain links TRBV7-3 to TRBJ2-5; 9 bases fit TRBD2. V was clipped by 2 bases and J by 4 bases; unmatched bases: 8. The V gene's germline CDR1 is SGHTA and CDR2 FQGTGA. The CDR3 has 16 residues. The CDR3 here is CASSLRGSGSGETQYF. CDR3 DNA: TGTGCCAGCAGCTTACGGGGTAGCGGGAGCGGAGAGACCCAGTACTTC.

This rearrangement joins TRBV6-1 to TRBJ2-1; TRBD2 agrees at 10 bases. Trimming at V came to 6 bases and at J to 6 bases, leaving 8 bases not matched to a gene. CDR3 length: 15 amino acids. Germline V lookup: CDR1 MNHNS, CDR2 SASEGT. The CDR3 spells CASSPDLAGGNEQFF. The CDR3 DNA sequence: TGTGCCAGCAGCCCAGACTTAGCGGGAGGCAATGAGCAGTTCTTC.

The V and J genes are TRBV11-2 and TRBJ2-7, with 12 nucleotides matching TRBD2. Per the germline V gene, CDR1 is SGHAT and CDR2 is FQNNGV. V was pared by 5 bases and J by 0 bases, with 2 bases of the junction left unmatched. The CDR3 contains 15 residues. The CDR3 reads CASSRTSGDSYEQYF. The CDR3 region has the DNA TGTGCCAGCAGCCGGACTAGCGGGGACTCCTACGAGCAGTACTTC.

The V gene is TRBV7-9, the J gene TRBJ2-3, with 9 bases fitting TRBD1. CDR1 SEHNR and CDR2 FQNEAQ come from the germline V gene (reference sequence). Trimming cost V 4 bases and J 11 bases; bases outside gene matches: 13. The CDR3 length is 15 residues. CDR3 protein: CASSSDRGPVGQQYF. CDR3 sequence (DNA): TGTGCCAGCAGCTCGGACAGGGGCCCTGTCGGCCAGCAGTATTTT.

This chain links TRBV11-3 with TRBJ2-2; D may be TRBD1 (5 bases). V dropped 5 bases and J dropped 6 bases, with 19 bases sitting between them. This CDR3 has 16 amino acids. CDR1 is SGHNT, CDR2 YENEEA, per germline. In DNA form, the CDR3 reads TGTGCCAGCAGCCTGCAACAGGAACAGAGACCCGGGGAGCTGTTTTTT. The encoded protein is CASSLQQEQRPGELFF. The variable domain in full, with the rest retrieved from reference TRBV11-3 and TRBJ2-2, is EAGVVQSPRYKIIEKKQPVAFWCNPISGHNTLYWYLQNLGQGPELLIRYENEEAVDDSQLPKDRFSAERLKGVDSTLKIQPAELGDSAVYLCASSLQQEQRPGELFFGEGSRLTVL.

V and J are TRBV6-5 and TRBJ2-6; D unresolved. V lost 0 bases and J 0 bases, leaving 9 bases between the germline ends. From germline, CDR1 is MNHEY and CDR2 SVGAGI. The CDR3 length is 17 residues. The CDR3 is CASSYSPSSSGANVLTF. The DNA of the CDR3 is TGTGCCAGCAGTTACTCGCCGTCAAGCTCTGGGGCCAACGTCCTGACTTTC.

The genes are TRBV11-2 and TRBJ2-7, with TRBD1 matching 8 bases. Germline loops: CDR1 SGHAT, CDR2 FQNNGV. V shed 4 bases and J 2 bases; nucleotides not matched to a gene: 10. The CDR3 is 16 amino acids. The CDR3 here is CASSSAPTGAAYEQYF. CDR3 DNA sequence: TGTGCCAGCAGCTCAGCTCCGACAGGGGCGGCCTACGAGCAGTACTTC. Drawing the rest from reference TRBV11-2 and TRBJ2-7, the complete variable domain is EAGVAQSPRYKIIEKRQSVAFWCNPISGHATLYWYQQILGQGPKLLIQFQNNGVVDDSQLPKDRFSAERLKGVDSTLKIQPAKLEDSAVYLCASSSAPTGAAYEQYFGPGTRLTVT.

Only a few counts were recorded for this clonotype. The chain joins TRBV15 to TRBJ2-7, with 10 bases that match TRBD2. Germline CDR1 and CDR2: LNHNV and YYDKDF (reference sequence). The CDR3 has 15 amino acids. V shed 3 bases, J shed 7 bases, and the junction held 9 bases outside the gene matches. The CDR3 sequence is CATSRAGTSAGEQYF. CDR3 nucleotides: TGTGCCACCAGCAGGGCAGGGACTAGCGCTGGGGAGCAGTACTTC.

In this sample, this clonotype turned up once. The V gene is TRBV24-1, the J gene TRBJ1-5, with D possibly being TRBD1 (6 bases). CDR1 and CDR2 from the germline V gene are KGHDR and SFDVKD. V was trimmed by 3 bases and J by 6 bases, leaving 14 bases between them. The CDR3 extends over 15 amino acids. This CDR3 reads CATSDPDSRGQPQHF. CDR3 sequence (DNA): TGTGCCACCAGTGATCCGGACAGTCGAGGTCAGCCCCAGCATTTT.

V gene TRBV7-2 combines with J gene TRBJ1-6; D not certain. Trimming left V 2 bases short and J 5 bases short, with 10 bases between. The CDR3 loop spans 15 amino acids. Germline values: CDR1 SGHTA, CDR2 FQGNSA. The CDR3, as DNA: TGTGCCAGCAGCTTAAAAGGACTCAATAATTCACCCCTCCACTTT. Amino acid sequence: CASSLKGLNNSPLHF. Supplemented by reference TRBV7-2 and TRBJ1-6, the full variable domain reads GAGVSQSPSNKVTEKGKDVELRCDPISGHTALYWYRQSLGQGLEFLIYFQGNSAPDKSGLPSDRFSAERTGGSVSTLTIQRTQQEDSAVYLCASSLKGLNNSPLHFGNGTRLTVT.

The V gene is TRBV6-1, the J gene TRBJ1-2, with a possible D match to TRBD1 (6 bases). Trimming stripped 6 bases from V and 4 bases from J, with 9 bases between. The CDR3 is 12 amino acids. Per germline, CDR1 MNHNS and CDR2 SASEGT. CDR3 amino acids: CASSPTGYGYTF. In DNA form, the CDR3 reads TGTGCCAGCAGCCCGACAGGCTATGGCTACACCTTC.

This chain joins TRBV29-1 and TRBJ1-4, with 7 nucleotides matching TRBD1. V gave up 3 bases and J gave up 6 bases; unmatched junction bases: 4. This CDR3 comprises 13 residues. Germline CDR1 is SQVTM and CDR2 is ANQGSEA. Written as DNA, the CDR3 is TGCAGCGTTGAGACAGGGTGGGATGAAAAACTGTTTTTT. Protein: CSVETGWDEKLFF.

This clonotype was seen only a few times. The rearrangement joins TRBV7-8 to TRBJ1-5; 8 nucleotides line up with TRBD1. This CDR3 region has 14 residues. Looked up from germline, CDR1 is SGHVS and CDR2 is FQNEAQ. Losses at the gene ends were 3 bases for V and 7 bases for J; bases not matched to a gene: 5. CDR3 sequence (DNA): TGTGCCAGCAGCTTGGACAGGGTAGAACAGCCCCAGCATTTT. It specifies CASSLDRVEQPQHF.

This chain joins TRBV28 and TRBJ1-3; D perhaps matches TRBD1 (5 bases). The CDR3 runs to 17 residues. The ends were cut back, 6 bases at V and 0 bases at J, with 18 bases in the middle. Germline V gene sequence: CDR1 MDHEN, CDR2 SYDVKM. The CDR3 DNA reads TGTGCCAGCAGCAACGGAGGACATCGTGGCTCTGGAAACACCATATATTTT. Translated: CASSNGGHRGSGNTIYF.

J is TRBJ2-3 and V is TRBV6-5; D gene unclear. Trimming removed 0 bases from V and 3 bases from J, with 7 bases in between. Germline V gene lookup returns CDR1 MNHEY and CDR2 SVGAGI. The CDR3 contains 14 residues. CDR3 region: CASSYSPSTDTQYF. In nucleotides, the CDR3 is TGTGCCAGCAGTTACTCGCCCTCAACAGATACGCAGTATTTT.

The gene calls are TRBV5-4 and TRBJ1-2; no clear D gene. Germline V gives CDR1 SGHNT, CDR2 YYREEE (reference sequence). The ends were cut back, 0 bases at V and 5 bases at J, with 11 bases in the middle. The CDR3 runs to 14 residues. CDR3 residues: CASSLALEIYGYTF. As DNA, the CDR3 is TGTGCCAGCAGCTTGGCACTCGAAATTTATGGCTACACCTTC.

The CDR3 loop reads CASSPRQVLNTGELFF. CDR3 nucleotide sequence: TGTGCCAGCAGTCCTAGACAGGTCCTGAACACCGGGGAGCTGTTTTTT. This chain links TRBV28 with TRBJ2-2; D might be TRBD1 (6 bases). Germline CDR1 reads MDHEN; CDR2 reads SYDVKM. CDR3 length: 16 residues. Trimming removed 5 bases at V and 1 base at J, with 14 bases between.

This clonotype has more than one count but fewer than ten. The genes are TRBV10-3 and TRBJ2-5, with D unclear. V lost 4 bases, J lost 1 base, and 7 bases lay in between. The CDR3 has 13 residues. CDR1 is ENHRY and CDR2 is SYGVKD in the germline V gene. The CDR3 coding sequence is TGTGCCATCAGTGGGCACGGCCAAGAGACCCAGTACTTC. This translates into CAISGHGQETQYF.